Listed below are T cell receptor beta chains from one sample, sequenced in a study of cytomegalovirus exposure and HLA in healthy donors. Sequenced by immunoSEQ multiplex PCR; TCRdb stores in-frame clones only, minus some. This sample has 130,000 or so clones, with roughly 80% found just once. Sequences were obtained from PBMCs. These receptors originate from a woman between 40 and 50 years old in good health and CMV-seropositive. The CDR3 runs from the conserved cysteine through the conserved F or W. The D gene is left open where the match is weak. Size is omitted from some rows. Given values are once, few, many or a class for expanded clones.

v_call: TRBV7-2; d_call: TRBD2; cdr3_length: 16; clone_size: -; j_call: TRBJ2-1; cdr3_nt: TGTGCCAGCAGCCCGCGACTAGCGGGGGGGGATAATGAGCAGTTCTTC; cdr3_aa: CASSPRLAGGDNEQFF
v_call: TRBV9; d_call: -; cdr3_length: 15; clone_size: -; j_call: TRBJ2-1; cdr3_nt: TGTGCCAGCAGCGCCGTACTAGCCGGCTCGGGAGAGCAGTTCTTC; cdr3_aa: CASSAVLAGSGEQFF
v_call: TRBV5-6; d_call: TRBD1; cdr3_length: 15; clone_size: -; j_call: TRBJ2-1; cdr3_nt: TGTGCCAGCAGCTCCCGGGACAGGGGTGTGAATGAGCAGTTCTTC; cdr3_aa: CASSSRDRGVNEQFF
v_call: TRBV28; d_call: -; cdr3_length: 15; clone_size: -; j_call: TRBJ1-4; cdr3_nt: TGTGCCAGCAGTTCTGGGGGGGAAACTAATGAAAAACTGTTTTTT; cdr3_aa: CASSSGGETNEKLFF
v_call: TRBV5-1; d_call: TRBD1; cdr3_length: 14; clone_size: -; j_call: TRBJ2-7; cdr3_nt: TGCGCCAGCAGACCAGGGGGTGAGGGCTACGAGCAGTACTTC; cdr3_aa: CASRPGGEGYEQYF
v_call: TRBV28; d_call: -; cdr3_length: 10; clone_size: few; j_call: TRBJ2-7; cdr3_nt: TGTGCCAGCAGTTTCCGGGAGCAGTACTTC; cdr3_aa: CASSFREQYF
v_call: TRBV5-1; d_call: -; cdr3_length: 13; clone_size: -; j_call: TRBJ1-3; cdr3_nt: TGCGCCAGCAGCTGGACAAGTGGAAACACCATATATTTT; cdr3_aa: CASSWTSGNTIYF
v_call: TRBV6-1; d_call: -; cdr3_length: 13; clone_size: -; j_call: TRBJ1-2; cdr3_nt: TGTGCCAGCAGTTATTCGGACAGCTATGGCTACACCTTC; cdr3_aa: CASSYSDSYGYTF
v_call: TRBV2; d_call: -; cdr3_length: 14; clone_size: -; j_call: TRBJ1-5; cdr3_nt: TGTGCCAGCAGCCTGGGCAGGGCCAATCAGCCCCAGCATTTT; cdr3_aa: CASSLGRANQPQHF
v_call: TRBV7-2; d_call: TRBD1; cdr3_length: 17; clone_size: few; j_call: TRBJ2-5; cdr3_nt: TGTGCCAGCAGCCCTCCCTCGGCGGACAGGGCTAAAGAGACCCAGTACTTC; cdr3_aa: CASSPPSADRAKETQYF
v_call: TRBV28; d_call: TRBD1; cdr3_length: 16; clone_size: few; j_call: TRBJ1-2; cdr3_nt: TGTGCCAGCAGTGATATCGGGACAGTCCTTAACTATGGCTACACCTTC; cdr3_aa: CASSDIGTVLNYGYTF
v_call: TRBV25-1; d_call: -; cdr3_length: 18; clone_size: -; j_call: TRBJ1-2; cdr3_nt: TGTGCCAGCCTCCCGACGGGGAATTTGGGACTAGCTAACTATGGCTACACCTTC; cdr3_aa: CASLPTGNLGLANYGYTF
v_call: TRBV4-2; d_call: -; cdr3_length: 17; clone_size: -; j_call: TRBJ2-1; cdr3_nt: TGTGCCAGCAGCCAAGTTTTAGGGGAAGGACTATATATGGAGCAGTTCTTC; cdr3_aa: CASSQVLGEGLYMEQFF
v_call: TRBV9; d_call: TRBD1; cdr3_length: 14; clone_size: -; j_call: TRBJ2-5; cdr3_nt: TGTGCCAGCAGCGTGACAGGGGGCGCAGAGACCCAGTACTTC; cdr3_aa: CASSVTGGAETQYF
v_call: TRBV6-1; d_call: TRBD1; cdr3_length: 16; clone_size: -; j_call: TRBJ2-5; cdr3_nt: TGTGCCAGCAGTGAACTACCCGACAGGGGTCAGCAGACCCAGTACTTC; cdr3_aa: CASSELPDRGQQTQYF
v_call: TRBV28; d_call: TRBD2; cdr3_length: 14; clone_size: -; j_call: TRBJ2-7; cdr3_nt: TGTGCCACCGTGACTAGCGGGAGGGCCCACGAGCAGTACTTC; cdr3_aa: CATVTSGRAHEQYF
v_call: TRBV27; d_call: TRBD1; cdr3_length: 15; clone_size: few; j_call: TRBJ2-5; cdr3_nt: TGTGCCAGCAGACTACAGGGGGCTGGGGTCGGGACCCAGTACTTC; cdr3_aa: CASRLQGAGVGTQYF
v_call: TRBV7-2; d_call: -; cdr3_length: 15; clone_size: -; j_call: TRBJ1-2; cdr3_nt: TGTGCCAGCAGCTTAACAACACTAAACGTCTATGGCTACACCTTC; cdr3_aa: CASSLTTLNVYGYTF
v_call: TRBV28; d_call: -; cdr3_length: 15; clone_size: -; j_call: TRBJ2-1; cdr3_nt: TGTGCCAGCACTGACTTTGCGGGCTCCTACAATGAGCAGTTCTTC; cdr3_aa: CASTDFAGSYNEQFF
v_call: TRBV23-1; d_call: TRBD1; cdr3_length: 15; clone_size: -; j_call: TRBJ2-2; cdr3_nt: TGCGCCAGCTCTCCCCGGACAGGGATTACCGGGGAGCTGTTTTTT; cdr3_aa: CASSPRTGITGELFF
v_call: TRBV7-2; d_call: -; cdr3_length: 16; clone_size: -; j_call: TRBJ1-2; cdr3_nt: TGTGCCAGCAGCCGCTCTGAGGGAGAAGGCCTTTATGGCTACACCTTC; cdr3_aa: CASSRSEGEGLYGYTF
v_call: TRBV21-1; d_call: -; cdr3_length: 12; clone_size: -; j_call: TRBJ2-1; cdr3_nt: TGTGCCAGCGGCAAAGGGCCCTGGGAGCAGTTCTTC; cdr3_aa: CASGKGPWEQFF
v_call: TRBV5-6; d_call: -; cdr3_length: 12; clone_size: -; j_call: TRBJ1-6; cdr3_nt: TGTGCCAGCAGCAGGTCCACAGGGCCCCTCCACTTT; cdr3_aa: CASSRSTGPLHF
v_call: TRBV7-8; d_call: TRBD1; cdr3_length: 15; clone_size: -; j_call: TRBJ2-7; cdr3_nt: TGTGCCAGCAGCCTAAACGGACAGGTTAACTACGAGCAGTACTTC; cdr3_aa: CASSLNGQVNYEQYF
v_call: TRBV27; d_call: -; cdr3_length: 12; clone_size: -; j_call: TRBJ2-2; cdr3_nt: TGTGCCAGCCTTCTCCAGACCGGGGAGCTGTTTTTT; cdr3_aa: CASLLQTGELFF
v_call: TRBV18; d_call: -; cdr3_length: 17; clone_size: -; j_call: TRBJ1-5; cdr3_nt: TGTGCCAGCTCACCACCCGGGGCGGGGGGGAGCAATCAGCCCCAGCATTTT; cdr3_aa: CASSPPGAGGSNQPQHF
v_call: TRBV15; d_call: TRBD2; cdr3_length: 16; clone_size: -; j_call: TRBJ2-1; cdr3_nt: TGTGCCACCAGCAGAGACGTAGCGGGAGGGCTAAATGAGCAGTTCTTC; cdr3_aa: CATSRDVAGGLNEQFF
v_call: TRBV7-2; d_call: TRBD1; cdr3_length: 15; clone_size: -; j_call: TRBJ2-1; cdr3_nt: TGTGCCAGCAGCTTATCTAGCGGACAGGGGAATGAGCAGTTCTTC; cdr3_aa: CASSLSSGQGNEQFF
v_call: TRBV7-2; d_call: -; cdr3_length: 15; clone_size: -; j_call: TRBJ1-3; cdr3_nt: TGTGCCAGCAGCTTAGGCAGGGTGGAAGGAAACACCATATATTTT; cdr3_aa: CASSLGRVEGNTIYF
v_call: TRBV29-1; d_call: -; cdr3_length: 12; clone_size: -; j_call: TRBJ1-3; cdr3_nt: TGCAGTCTCCAGGGGCCTGGAAACACCATATATTTT; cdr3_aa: CSLQGPGNTIYF
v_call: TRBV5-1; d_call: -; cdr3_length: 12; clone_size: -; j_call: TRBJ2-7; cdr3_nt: TGCGCCAGCAGCTTGAATCAGTACGAGCAGTACTTC; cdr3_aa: CASSLNQYEQYF
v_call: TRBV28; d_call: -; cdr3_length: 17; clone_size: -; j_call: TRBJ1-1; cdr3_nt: TGTGCCAGCAGTACAACAGGGTACGGCCGCCAGAACACTGAAGCTTTCTTT; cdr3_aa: CASSTTGYGRQNTEAFF
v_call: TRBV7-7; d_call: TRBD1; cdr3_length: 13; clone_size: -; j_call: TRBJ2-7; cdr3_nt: TGTGCCAGCAGCACTGACAGGGTCAACGAGCAGTACTTC; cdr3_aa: CASSTDRVNEQYF
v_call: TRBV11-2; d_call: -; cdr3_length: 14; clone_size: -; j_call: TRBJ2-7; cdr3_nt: TGTGCCAGCAGCTTACAACAGGGAACCCACGAGCAGTACTTC; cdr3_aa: CASSLQQGTHEQYF
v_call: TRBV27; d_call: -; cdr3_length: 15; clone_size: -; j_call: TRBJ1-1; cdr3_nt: TGTGCCAGCAGTTTACGTCGGGGGGAGAACACTGAAGCTTTCTTT; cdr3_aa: CASSLRRGENTEAFF
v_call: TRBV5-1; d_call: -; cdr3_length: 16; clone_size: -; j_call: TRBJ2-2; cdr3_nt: TGCGCCAGCAGCTTGACTAGCTCAATAACCCCCGGGGAGCTGTTTTTT; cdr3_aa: CASSLTSSITPGELFF
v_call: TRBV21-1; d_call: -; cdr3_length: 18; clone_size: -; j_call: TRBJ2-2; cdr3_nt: TGTGCCAGCAGCAAAGGAGGGCCTAGCGGGAGTGACACCGGGGAGCTGTTTTTT; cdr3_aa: CASSKGGPSGSDTGELFF
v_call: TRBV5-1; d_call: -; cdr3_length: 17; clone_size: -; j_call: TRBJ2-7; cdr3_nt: TGCGCCAGCAGCTTAGATTTACTCGGAGCCCGAGGGAACGAGCAGTACTTC; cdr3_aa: CASSLDLLGARGNEQYF
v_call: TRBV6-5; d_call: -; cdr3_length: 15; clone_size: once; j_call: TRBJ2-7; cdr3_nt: TGTGCCAGCAGTTCGCCCGGGGGAACAAAGTACGAGCAGTACTTC; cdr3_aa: CASSSPGGTKYEQYF
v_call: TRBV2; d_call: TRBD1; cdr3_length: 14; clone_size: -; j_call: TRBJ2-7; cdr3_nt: TGTGCCAGCAGGCGGACAGGGGGATCCTACGAGCAGTACTTC; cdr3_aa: CASRRTGGSYEQYF
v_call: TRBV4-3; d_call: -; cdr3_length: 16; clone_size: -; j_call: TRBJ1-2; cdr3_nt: TGCGCCAGCAGCCAAGGGACAAGTTTAGCTAACTATGGCTACACCTTC; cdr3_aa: CASSQGTSLANYGYTF